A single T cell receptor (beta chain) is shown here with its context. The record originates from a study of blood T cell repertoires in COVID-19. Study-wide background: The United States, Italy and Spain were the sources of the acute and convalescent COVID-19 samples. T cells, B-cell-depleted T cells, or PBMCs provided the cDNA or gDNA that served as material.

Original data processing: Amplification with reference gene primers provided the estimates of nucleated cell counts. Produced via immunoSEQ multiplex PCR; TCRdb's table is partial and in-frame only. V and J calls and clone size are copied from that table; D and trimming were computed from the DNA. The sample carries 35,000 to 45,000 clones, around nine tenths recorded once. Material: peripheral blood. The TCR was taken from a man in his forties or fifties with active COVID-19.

This CDR3 is CATRDRVESNEAFF. The CDR3 region has the DNA TGTGCCACCCGGGACAGGGTCGAAAGTAATGAAGCTTTCTTT. The chain recombines TRBV25-1 with TRBJ1-1, with TRBD1 identical over 9 bases. CDR3 length equals 14 residues. The germline V gene has CDR1 MGHDK and CDR2 SYGVNS. Losses at the gene ends were 10 bases for V and 7 bases for J; bases not matched to a gene: 13. Supplemented by reference TRBV25-1 and TRBJ1-1, the full variable domain reads EADIYQTPRYLVIGTGKKITLECSQTMGHDKMYWYQQDPGMELHLIHYSYGVNSTEKGDLSSESTVSRIRTEHFPLTLESARPSHTSQYLCATRDRVESNEAFFGQGTRLTVV.